Below, one TCR beta chain is given with its context. Its antigen is as yet unknown. This specimen comes from a study of cytomegalovirus exposure and HLA in healthy donors. Study-wide background: Roughly 170 million T cells yielded 90 million to 130 million unique TCR beta sequences in earlier analysis. Tens of millions of unique TCR sequences came from HLA-typed donors in an early release. Broader study findings: The classifier reportedly diagnosed cytomegalovirus status with high specificity and sensitivity. Several of the most significant clusters were apparently associated with common viral pathogens in a later analysis.

Germline CDR1 and CDR2: SGHRS and YFSETQ. V was pared by 2 bases and J by 4 bases, with 5 bases of the junction left unmatched. The CDR3 is made up of 16 amino acids. The PCR was carried out with 60 Vbeta primers and 13 Jbeta primers. Sequencing was performed with immunoSEQ multiplex PCR; in TCRdb, only in-frame clones are kept and a portion is missing. The sample records 110,000 to 150,000 clones, roughly 82% being singletons. This clonotype originated in a male donor in good health and CMV-seronegative. Sequenced: PBMCs. The V gene is TRBV5-1, the J gene TRBJ1-6; 8 bases match TRBD1. The CDR3 DNA sequence: TGCGCCAGCAGCTTACAGGGGGGGATTTATAATTCACCCCTCCACTTT. Translating it yields CASSLQGGIYNSPLHF.